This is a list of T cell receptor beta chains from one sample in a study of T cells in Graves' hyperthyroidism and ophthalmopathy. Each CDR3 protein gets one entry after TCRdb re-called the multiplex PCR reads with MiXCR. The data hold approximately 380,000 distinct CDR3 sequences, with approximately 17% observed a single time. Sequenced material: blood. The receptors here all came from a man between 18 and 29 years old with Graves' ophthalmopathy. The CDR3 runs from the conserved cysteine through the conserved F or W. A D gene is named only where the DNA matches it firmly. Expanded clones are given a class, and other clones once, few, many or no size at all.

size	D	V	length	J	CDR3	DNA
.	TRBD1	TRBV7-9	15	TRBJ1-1	CASSLTGALNTEAFF	TGTGCCAGCAGCTTAACAGGGGCGCTGAACACTGAAGCTTTCTTT
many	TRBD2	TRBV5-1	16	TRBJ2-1	CASSSSSGGSYNEQFF	TGCGCCAGCAGCTCCTCTAGCGGTGGCTCCTACAATGAGCAGTTCTTC
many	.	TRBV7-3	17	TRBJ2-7	CASSLGKGGPLNYEQYF	TGTGCCAGCAGCTTAGGGAAGGGAGGCCCGCTAAATTACGAGCAGTACTTC
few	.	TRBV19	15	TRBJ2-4	CASSIIALAKNIQYF	TGTGCCAGTAGTATAATCGCACTAGCCAAAAACATTCAGTACTTC
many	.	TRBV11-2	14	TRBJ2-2	CASTFVYGTGELFF	TGTGCCAGCACCTTCGTATACGGGACCGGGGAGCTGTTTTTT
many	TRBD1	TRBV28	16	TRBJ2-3	CASSLIGQGVRDTQYF	TGTGCCAGCAGTTTAATCGGCCAGGGGGTCAGAGATACGCAGTATTTT
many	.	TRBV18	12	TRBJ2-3	CASSPRSDTQYF	TGTGCCAGCTCACCTAGGTCAGATACGCAGTATTTT
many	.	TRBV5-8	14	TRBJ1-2	CASSLDQGLDGYTF	TGTGCCAGCAGCTTGGATCAGGGCCTCGATGGCTACACCTTC
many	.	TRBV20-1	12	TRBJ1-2	CSARRENYGYTF	TGCAGTGCTAGGCGGGAGAACTATGGCTACACCTTC
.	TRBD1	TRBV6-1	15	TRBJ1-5	CASRTGQGGNQPQHF	TGTGCCAGCAGAACTGGACAGGGAGGCAATCAGCCCCAGCATTTT
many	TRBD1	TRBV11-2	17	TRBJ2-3	CASSLEGQGANTDTQYF	TGTGCCAGCAGCTTAGAGGGACAGGGGGCGAACACAGATACGCAGTATTTT
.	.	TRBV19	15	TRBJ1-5	CASSISSLAGRPQHF	TGTGCCAGTAGTATTTCATCCTTGGCAGGTCGGCCCCAGCATTTT
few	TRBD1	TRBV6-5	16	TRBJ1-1	CASSYSTRGENTEAFF	TGTGCCAGCAGTTACTCGACCAGGGGGGAGAACACTGAAGCTTTCTTT
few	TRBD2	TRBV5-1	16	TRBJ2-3	CASSFISTSGADTQYF	TGCGCCAGCAGCTTTATCTCGACTAGCGGTGCCGATACGCAGTATTTT
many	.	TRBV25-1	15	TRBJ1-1	CASSEQAQPNTEAFF	TGTGCCAGCAGTGAACAGGCCCAACCGAACACTGAAGCTTTCTTT
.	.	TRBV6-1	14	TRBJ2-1	CASQRDGGGNEQFF	TGTGCCAGTCAGAGGGACGGGGGAGGAAATGAGCAGTTCTTC
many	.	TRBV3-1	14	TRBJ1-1	CASSQRTVDAEAFF	TGTGCCAGCAGCCAGCGGACAGTCGATGCTGAAGCTTTCTTT
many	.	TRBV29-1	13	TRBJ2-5	CSVDWGKGETQYF	TGCAGCGTTGACTGGGGGAAAGGAGAGACCCAGTACTTC
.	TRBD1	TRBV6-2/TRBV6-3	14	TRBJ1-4	CASRAQGGREKLFF	TGTGCCAGCAGAGCACAGGGGGGTAGGGAAAAACTGTTTTTT
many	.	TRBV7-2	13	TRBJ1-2	CASSLYTGNGYTF	TGTGCCAGCAGCTTATATACAGGGAATGGCTACACCTTC
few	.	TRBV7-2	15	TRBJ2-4	CASSPQGGGKNIQYF	TGTGCCAGCTCCCCCCAGGGCGGTGGCAAAAACATTCAGTACTTC
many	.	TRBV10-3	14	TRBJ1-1	CAISAPGTATEAFF	TGTGCCATCAGTGCCCCGGGGACGGCTACTGAAGCTTTCTTT
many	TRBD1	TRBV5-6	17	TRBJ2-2	CASSMGQGLQATGELFF	TGTGCCAGCAGCATGGGACAGGGGCTTCAAGCCACCGGGGAGCTGTTTTTT
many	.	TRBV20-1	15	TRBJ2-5	CSAKEGGWYQETQYF	TGCAGTGCTAAAGAGGGGGGTTGGTACCAAGAGACCCAGTACTTC
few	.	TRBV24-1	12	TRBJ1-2	CATRGGNYGYTF	TGTGCCACCAGAGGGGGTAACTATGGCTACACCTTC
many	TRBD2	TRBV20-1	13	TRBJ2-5	CSANRGGGETQYF	TGCAGTGCTAATCGCGGGGGGGGGGAGACCCAGTACTTC
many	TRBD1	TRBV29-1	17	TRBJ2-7	CSVEEANRDRGFYEQYF	TGCAGCGTTGAAGAAGCTAACCGGGACAGGGGATTCTACGAGCAGTACTTC
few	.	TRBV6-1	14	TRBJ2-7	CASRPGSPPGEQYF	TGTGCCAGCAGACCGGGGTCCCCACCGGGGGAGCAGTACTTC
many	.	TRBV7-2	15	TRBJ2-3	CASSLFRGSTDTQYF	TGTGCCAGCAGCTTGTTCCGGGGAAGCACAGATACGCAGTATTTT
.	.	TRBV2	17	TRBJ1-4	CASSYGQRVATNEKLFF	TGTGCCAGCAGTTACGGACAGAGGGTAGCGACTAATGAAAAACTGTTCTTT
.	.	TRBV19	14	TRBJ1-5	CASRLRGNNQPQHF	TGTGCCAGTAGACTAAGGGGTAACAATCAGCCCCAGCATTTT
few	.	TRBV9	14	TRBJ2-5	CASSVWASAETQYF	TGTGCCAGCAGCGTTTGGGCGTCTGCGGAGACCCAGTACTTC
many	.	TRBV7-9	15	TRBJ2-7	CASSPLGGSSYEQYF	TGTGCCAGCAGCCCCTTAGGGGGGAGCTCCTACGAGCAGTACTTC
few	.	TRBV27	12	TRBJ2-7	CASQGGAGEQYF	TGTGCCAGCCAGGGGGGGGCTGGAGAGCAGTACTTC
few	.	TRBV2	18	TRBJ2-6	CASRWSPAALSGANVLTF	TGTGCCAGCAGATGGTCTCCCGCTGCCCTCTCTGGGGCCAACGTCCTGACTTTC